A single sample is the source of the 7 T cell receptor beta chains below, sequenced in a study of cytomegalovirus exposure and HLA in healthy donors. The PCR made use of 60 Vbeta and 13 Jbeta primers. Some clones are missing from TCRdb's copy, which holds only in-frame ones; the method was immunoSEQ multiplex PCR. The sample includes about 130,000 clones, about 73% of them seen just once. Source material: PBMCs. Every receptor here comes from a woman between 45 and 60 years old in good health and CMV-seropositive.

This clone was found a few times. The rearrangement joins TRBV6-1 to TRBJ2-7, with 7 bases matching TRBD1. Germline trimming cut 6 bases from V and 5 bases from J; bases unmatched to any gene: 10. CDR3 length: 14 residues. The germline V gene encodes CDR1 MNHNS and CDR2 SASEGT. CDR3: CASSDRESFDEQYF. The CDR3 DNA is TGTGCCAGCAGCGACAGGGAAAGTTTCGACGAGCAGTACTTC.

This chain links TRBV4-2 with TRBJ2-1; 9 bases fit TRBD2. V lost 0 bases to trimming and J lost 4 bases; unmatched junction nucleotides: 13. CDR1 is LGHNA, CDR2 YNFKEQ, per germline. The CDR3 runs 19 residues. CDR3 sequence reads: CASSQEAAEAGGPYNEQFF. CDR3 bases: TGTGCCAGCAGCCAAGAGGCGGCTGAAGCGGGGGGCCCTTACAATGAGCAGTTCTTC.

The rearrangement uses TRBV28 and TRBJ1-2; the match to TRBD1 covers 11 bases. The CDR3 sequence is 14 residues long. J gave up 3 bases and V 10 bases, and 7 bases lay outside the gene matches. Germline values: CDR1 MDHEN, CDR2 SYDVKM. CDR3 in DNA: TGTGCCACCGAAACGGGACAGGGGGACTATGGCTACACCTTC. Protein product: CATETGQGDYGYTF.

The gene calls are TRBV7-2 and TRBJ1-2; tentative D call: TRBD1 (6 bases). Germline CDR1 reads SGHTA; CDR2 reads FQGNSA. The length of the CDR3 is 10 residues. V was clipped by 6 bases and J by 14 bases, with 13 bases between them. This CDR3 reads CASRMPGQTF. The CDR3 bases are TGTGCCAGCAGGATGCCGGGACAAACCTTC.

The V call is TRBV5-1, the J call TRBJ2-4; weak D call: TRBD2 (5 bases). Trimming cost V 0 bases and J 3 bases, with 10 bases left between them. Germline-derived CDR1 and CDR2 are SGHRS and YFSETQ. This CDR3 has 15 amino acids. In DNA, the CDR3 is TGCGCCAGCAGCTTGGGAGGGTCTCTCAAAAACATTCAGTACTTC. This encodes CASSLGGSLKNIQYF. The variable domain in full, with the rest retrieved from reference TRBV5-1 and TRBJ2-4, is KAGVTQTPRYLIKTRGQQVTLSCSPISGHRSVSWYQQTPGQGLQFLFEYFSETQRNKGNFPGRFSGRQFSNSRSEMNVSTLELGDSALYLCASSLGGSLKNIQYFGAGTRLSVL.

The V and J genes are TRBV9 and TRBJ2-2; maybe TRBD1 (5 bases). The ends were cut back, 4 bases at V and 4 bases at J, with 8 bases in the middle. Germline V CDR1 and CDR2: SGDLS, YYNGEE. There are 13 residues in the CDR3. Here the CDR3 reads CASSTGVTGELFF. Written as DNA, the CDR3 is TGTGCCAGCAGCACAGGTGTCACCGGGGAGCTGTTTTTT. The entire variable domain, with the rest obtained from reference TRBV9 and TRBJ2-2, is as follows: DSGVTQTPKHLITATGQRVTLRCSPRSGDLSVYWYQQSLDQGLQFLIQYYNGEERAKGNILERFSAQQFPDLHSELNLSSLELGDSALYFCASSTGVTGELFFGEGSRLTVL.

This clone was seen only a few times. The chain is built from TRBV2 and TRBJ1-4, with D maybe TRBD1 (5 bases). The CDR3 is 14 amino acids. Germline V gene sequence: CDR1 SNHLY, CDR2 FYNNEI. V was shortened by 3 bases and J by 7 bases, with 12 bases between the two germline ends. The CDR3 DNA is TGTGCCAGCAGTGATCGCAGGGAGGGTGAAAAACTGTTTTTT. This sequence encodes CASSDRREGEKLFF.